Below are 17 T cell receptor beta chains sequenced from a single sample in a study of cytomegalovirus exposure and HLA in healthy donors. The PCR ran on 60 Vbeta and 13 Jbeta primers. Using immunoSEQ multiplex PCR, the repertoire was profiled, and TCRdb retains in-frame clones only, with some absent. The data hold approximately 110,000 clones, with 69% observed a single time. Sequenced: PBMCs. These receptors were obtained from an older woman in good health and CMV-seropositive.

V usage is TRBV11-1 and J usage is TRBJ1-1, with D tentatively TRBD1 (6 bases). The germline V gene has CDR1 SGHAT and CDR2 FQDESV (reference sequence). CDR3 size: 16 residues. V gave up 3 bases and J gave up 0 bases, with 14 bases separating them. CDR3: CASSLGQLVMNTEAFF. The CDR3 region has the DNA TGTGCCAGCAGCTTGGGACAACTTGTCATGAACACTGAAGCTTTCTTT.

The CDR3 DNA follows: TGTGCCATCAGACCCACAGGGGACGGAGAGACCCAGTACTTC. The encoded protein is CAIRPTGDGETQYF. The V call is TRBV10-3, the J call TRBJ2-5; TRBD1 matches at 7 bases. J gave up 4 bases and V 6 bases, and 8 bases lay outside the gene matches. The CDR3 spans 14 residues. The V gene's germline CDR1 is ENHRY and CDR2 SYGVKD.

This chain connects TRBV2 to TRBJ2-5; D gene ambiguous. V lost 7 bases and J lost 0, with 15 bases in between. Germline V lookup: CDR1 SNHLY, CDR2 FYNNEI. The CDR3 has 15 amino acids. The CDR3 DNA sequence: TGTGCCAGCACCGAGACATACCTTTACCAAGAGACCCAGTACTTC. Translated, it gives CASTETYLYQETQYF.

The chain links TRBV7-8 to TRBJ2-6; 7 positions agree with TRBD2. With 6 bases clipped from V and 2 bases from J, the junction kept 7 bases outside the gene matches. CDR1 SGHVS and CDR2 FQNEAQ come from the germline V gene. This CDR3 comprises 16 residues. The CDR3 sequence: CASRPTGGTGANVLTF. Written as DNA, the CDR3 is TGTGCCAGCAGACCCACGGGGGGTACTGGGGCCAACGTCCTGACTTTC.

This rearrangement joins TRBV10-3 to TRBJ1-6; D is possibly TRBD1 (6 bases). There are 12 residues in the CDR3. Germline V lookup: CDR1 ENHRY, CDR2 SYGVKD. Trimming pared 8 bases from V and 6 bases from J, leaving 8 bases between. The CDR3 protein is CAIGTTNSPLHF. The CDR3 bases are TGTGCCATCGGGACAACTAATTCACCCCTCCACTTT.

The chain couples TRBV7-3 to TRBJ2-1; 7 nucleotides line up with TRBD1. Unmatched junction bases numbered 6, after V lost 4 bases and J lost 9 bases. The CDR3 spans 13 residues. In germline, CDR1 is SGHTA, CDR2 FQGTGA. For the CDR3, the DNA is TGTGCCAGCAGCTCCCAGACAGGGCCTGAGCAGTTCTTC. This encodes CASSSQTGPEQFF. Looking up the rest from reference TRBV7-3 and TRBJ2-1 gives the full variable domain: GAGVSQTPSNKVTEKGKYVELRCDPISGHTALYWYRQSLGQGPEFLIYFQGTGAADDSGLPNDRFFAVRPEGSVSTLKIQRTERGDSAVYLCASSSQTGPEQFFGPGTRLTVL.

The V and J genes are TRBV6-5 and TRBJ2-3; D possibly corresponds to TRBD2 (5 bases). The CDR3 extends over 12 amino acids. V lost 6 bases and J lost 5, with 9 bases in between. Germline loops: CDR1 MNHEY, CDR2 SVGAGI. In nucleotides, the CDR3 is TGTGCCAGCAGCCCACTAGGAGATACGCAGTATTTT. Protein product: CASSPLGDTQYF.

The V call is TRBV6-4, the J call TRBJ2-3, with D possibly TRBD1 on 6 matching bases. V lost 5 bases to trimming and J lost 1 base, with 13 bases between them. Germline lookup yields CDR1 MRHNA and CDR2 SNTAGT. The CDR3 covers 15 residues. The CDR3 bases are TGTGCCAGCAGTCCCGGGACATTCGGCACAGATACGCAGTATTTT. Protein sequence: CASSPGTFGTDTQYF.

This chain links TRBV27 with TRBJ2-2, with 7 bases that match TRBD1. The CDR3 is made up of 13 amino acids. Germline V CDR1 and CDR2: MNHEY, SMNVEV (reference sequence). J gave up 5 bases and V 10 bases, and 7 bases lay outside the gene matches. CDR3 DNA sequence: TGTGCCACAACCGAGGGGGCAACCGGGGAGCTGTTTTTT. This gives the protein CATTEGATGELFF.

This clone was seen a handful of times. This chain connects TRBV6-6 to TRBJ1-1, with D hard to call. The CDR3 spans 14 residues. Germline values: CDR1 MNHNY, CDR2 SVGAGI (reference sequence). Trimming pared 0 bases from V and 0 bases from J, leaving 5 bases between. CDR3 nucleotide sequence: TGTGCCAGCAGTTACTCGGAGGTGAACACTGAAGCTTTCTTT. This encodes CASSYSEVNTEAFF.

This clone appeared a single time. The V gene is TRBV5-4, the J gene TRBJ2-1, with 14 nucleotides matching TRBD2. Germline trimming cut 3 bases from V and 6 bases from J; bases unmatched to any gene: 8. Germline assignment: CDR1 SGHNT and CDR2 YYREEE (reference sequence). The CDR3 sequence is 17 residues long. The CDR3, as DNA: TGTGCCAGCAGCTCTGGTAGGACTAGCGGGGGGTCCAATGAGCAGTTCTTC. Translated, it gives CASSSGRTSGGSNEQFF.

The rearrangement uses TRBV15 and TRBJ1-2; TRBD1 matches at 7 bases. Per the germline V gene, CDR1 is LNHNV and CDR2 is YYDKDF (reference sequence). This CDR3 has 17 amino acids. V was clipped by 1 base and J by 5 bases; unmatched bases: 13. This chain's CDR3 is CATSRGRDRSNSYGYTF. The CDR3 DNA reads TGTGCCACCAGCAGAGGCCGGGACAGAAGCAATTCTTATGGCTACACCTTC. Full variable domain (remainder filled in from reference TRBV15 and TRBJ1-2): DAMVIQNPRYQVTQFGKPVTLSCSQTLNHNVMYWYQQKSSQAPKLLFHYYDKDFNNEADTPDNFQSRRPNTSFCFLDIRSPGLGDTAMYLCATSRGRDRSNSYGYTFGSGTRLTVV.

This clone came up once. The chain links TRBV30 to TRBJ1-2; D may be TRBD1 (5 bases). Trimming shortened V by 0 bases and J by 3 bases, and 8 bases separated the two germline ends. The CDR3 runs 13 residues. CDR1 is GTSNPN and CDR2 is SVGIG in the germline V gene (reference sequence). The CDR3 here is CAWSVGTYYGYTF. CDR3 nucleotide sequence: TGTGCCTGGAGTGTAGGGACTTACTATGGCTACACCTTC.

This sequence joins TRBV4-2 and TRBJ2-6, with 7 positions matching TRBD1. With V trimmed by 0 bases and J by 1 base, 6 bases remained unmatched. The germline gives CDR1 LGHNA, CDR2 YNFKEQ. This CDR3 region has 18 residues. The CDR3 DNA sequence: TGTGCCAGCAGCCAAGAGGGGAAGGGGGCGTCTGGGGCCAACGTCCTGACTTTC. Translation gives CASSQEGKGASGANVLTF.

This clone was seen only a few times. V gene TRBV6-5 combines with J gene TRBJ2-2, with 7 bases aligning to TRBD1. Germline lookup yields CDR1 MNHEY and CDR2 SVGAGI. CDR3 length: 14 residues. V was pared by 9 bases and J by 1 base, with 5 bases of the junction left unmatched. In DNA form, the CDR3 reads TGTGCCAGTCGGCGACAGGGGAACACCGGGGAGCTGTTTTTT. The encoded protein is CASRRQGNTGELFF.

V gene TRBV5-6 combines with J gene TRBJ2-5; 8 bases align to TRBD1. Germline trimming cut 0 bases from V and 5 bases from J; bases unmatched to any gene: 3. The CDR3 covers 14 residues. Germline CDR1 SGHDT, CDR2 YYEEEE. CDR3 sequence: CASSLAGGSETQYF. Written as DNA, the CDR3 is TGTGCCAGCAGCTTGGCAGGGGGCTCGGAGACCCAGTACTTC.

V is TRBV19 and J is TRBJ1-2; D perhaps matches TRBD1 (5 bases). CDR1 and CDR2 (germline): LNHDA, SQIVND (reference sequence). This CDR3 contains 16 residues. Trimming removed 6 bases at V and 4 bases at J, with 21 bases between. CDR3 bases: TGTGCCAGTAGGCGGACGGGAGGGGAATATGGCTATGGCTACACCTTC. The encoded protein is CASRRTGGEYGYGYTF. Drawing the rest from reference TRBV19 and TRBJ1-2, the complete variable domain is DGGITQSPKYLFRKEGQNVTLSCEQNLNHDAMYWYRQDPGQGLRLIYYSQIVNDFQKGDIAEGYSVSREKKESFPLTVTSAQKNPTAFYLCASRRTGGEYGYGYTFGSGTRLTVV.